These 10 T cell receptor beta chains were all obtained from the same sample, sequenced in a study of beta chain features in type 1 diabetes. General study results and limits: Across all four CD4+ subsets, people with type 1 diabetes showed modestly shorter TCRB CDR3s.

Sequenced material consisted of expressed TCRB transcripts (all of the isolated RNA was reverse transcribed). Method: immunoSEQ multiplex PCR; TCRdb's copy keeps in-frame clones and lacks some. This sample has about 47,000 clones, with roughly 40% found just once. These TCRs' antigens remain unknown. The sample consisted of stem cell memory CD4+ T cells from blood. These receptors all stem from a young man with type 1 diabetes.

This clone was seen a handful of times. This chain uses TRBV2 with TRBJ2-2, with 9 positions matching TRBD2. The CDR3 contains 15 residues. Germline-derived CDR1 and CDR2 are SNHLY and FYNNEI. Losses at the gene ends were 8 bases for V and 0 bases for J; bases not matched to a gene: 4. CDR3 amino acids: CASGRLAANTGELFF. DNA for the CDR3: TGTGCCAGCGGGAGACTAGCGGCGAACACCGGGGAGCTGTTTTTT.

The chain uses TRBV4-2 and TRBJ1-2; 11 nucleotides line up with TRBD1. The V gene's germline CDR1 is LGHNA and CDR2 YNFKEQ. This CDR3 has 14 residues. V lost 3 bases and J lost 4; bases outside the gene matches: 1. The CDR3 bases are TGTGCCAGCAGCCAGGGGACAGGGGGCTATGGCTACACCTTC. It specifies CASSQGTGGYGYTF.

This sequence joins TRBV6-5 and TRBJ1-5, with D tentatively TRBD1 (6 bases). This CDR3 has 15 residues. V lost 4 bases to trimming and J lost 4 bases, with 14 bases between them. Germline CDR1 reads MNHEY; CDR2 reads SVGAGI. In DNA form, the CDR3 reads TGTGCCAGCAGTTCAGGGGCCGGGATGAATCAGCCCCAGCATTTT. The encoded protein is CASSSGAGMNQPQHF.

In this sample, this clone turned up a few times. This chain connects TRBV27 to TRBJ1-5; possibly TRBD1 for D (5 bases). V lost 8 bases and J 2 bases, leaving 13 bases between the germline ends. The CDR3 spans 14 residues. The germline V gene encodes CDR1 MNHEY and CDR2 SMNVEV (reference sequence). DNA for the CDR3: TGTGCCAGCTGGGGAACAGGCGGCAATCAGCCCCAGCATTTT. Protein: CASWGTGGNQPQHF.

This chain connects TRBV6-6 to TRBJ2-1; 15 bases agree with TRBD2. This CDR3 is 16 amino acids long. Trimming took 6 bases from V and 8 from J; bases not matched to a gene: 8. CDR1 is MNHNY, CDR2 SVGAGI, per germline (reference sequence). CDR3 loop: CASSDSGLAGGHEQFF. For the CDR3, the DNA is TGTGCCAGCAGCGACAGCGGACTAGCGGGAGGGCATGAGCAGTTCTTC.

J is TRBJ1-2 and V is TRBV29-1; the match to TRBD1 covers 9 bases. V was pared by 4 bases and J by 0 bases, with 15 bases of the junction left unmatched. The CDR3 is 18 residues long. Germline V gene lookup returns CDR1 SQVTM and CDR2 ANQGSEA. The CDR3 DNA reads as TGCAGCGTTGGAAAAAGGGGACGGGACAGGGCCACTAACTATGGCTACACCTTC. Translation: CSVGKRGRDRATNYGYTF.

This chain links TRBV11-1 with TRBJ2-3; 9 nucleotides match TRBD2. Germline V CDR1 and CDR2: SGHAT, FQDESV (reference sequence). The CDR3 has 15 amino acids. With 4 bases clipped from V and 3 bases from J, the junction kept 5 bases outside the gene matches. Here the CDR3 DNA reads TGTGCCAGCAGCTATCAAGGACTAGCGACAGATACGCAGTATTTT. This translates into CASSYQGLATDTQYF.

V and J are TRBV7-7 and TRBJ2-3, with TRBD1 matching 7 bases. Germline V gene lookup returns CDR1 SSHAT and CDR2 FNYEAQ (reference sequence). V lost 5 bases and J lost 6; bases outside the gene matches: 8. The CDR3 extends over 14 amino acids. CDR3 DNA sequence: TGTGCCAGCAGCAACAGGGGATTCGGGGATACGCAGTATTTT. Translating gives CASSNRGFGDTQYF.

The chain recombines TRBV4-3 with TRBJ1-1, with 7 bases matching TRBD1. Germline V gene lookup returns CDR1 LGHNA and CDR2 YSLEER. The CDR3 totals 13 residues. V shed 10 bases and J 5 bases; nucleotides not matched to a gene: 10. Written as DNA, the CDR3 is TGCGCCACTTCACCGACAGGGAGGACTGAAGCTTTCTTT. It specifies CATSPTGRTEAFF.

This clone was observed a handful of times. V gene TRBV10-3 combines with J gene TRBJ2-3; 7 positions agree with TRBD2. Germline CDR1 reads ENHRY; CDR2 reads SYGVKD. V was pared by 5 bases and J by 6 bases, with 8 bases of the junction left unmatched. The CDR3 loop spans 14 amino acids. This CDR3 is CAISRGSIGDTQYF. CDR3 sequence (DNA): TGTGCCATCAGTCGCGGGAGTATTGGGGATACGCAGTATTTT.